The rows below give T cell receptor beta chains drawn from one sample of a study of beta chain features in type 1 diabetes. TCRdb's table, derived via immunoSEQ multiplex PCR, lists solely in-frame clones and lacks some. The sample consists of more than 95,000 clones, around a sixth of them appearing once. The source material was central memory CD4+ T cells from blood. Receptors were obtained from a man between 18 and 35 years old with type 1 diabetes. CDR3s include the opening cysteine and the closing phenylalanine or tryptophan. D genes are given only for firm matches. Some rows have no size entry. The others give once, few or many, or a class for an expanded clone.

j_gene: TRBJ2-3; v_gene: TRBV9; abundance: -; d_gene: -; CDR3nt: TGTGCCAGCAGCGTAGCTAGTACAGATACGCAGTATTTT; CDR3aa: CASSVASTDTQYF
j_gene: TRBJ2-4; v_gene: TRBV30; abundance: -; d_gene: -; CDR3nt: TGTGCCTGGGGACTTAGCGGCGCCAAAAACATTCAGTACTTC; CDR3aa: CAWGLSGAKNIQYF
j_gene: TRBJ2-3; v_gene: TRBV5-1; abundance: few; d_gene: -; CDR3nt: TGCGCCAGCAGCTACAACCCCCTAGGCACAGATACGCAGTATTTT; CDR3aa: CASSYNPLGTDTQYF
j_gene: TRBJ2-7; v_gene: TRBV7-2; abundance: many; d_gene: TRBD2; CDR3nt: TGTGCCAGCAGCTCTAGCGGGGGTAGCTCCTACGAGCAGTACTTC; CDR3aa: CASSSSGGSSYEQYF
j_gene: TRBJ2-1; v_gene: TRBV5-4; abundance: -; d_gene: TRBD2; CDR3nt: TGTGCCAGCAGATCCCGGACTAGCGGACCAGGGAATGAGCAGTTCTTC; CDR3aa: CASRSRTSGPGNEQFF
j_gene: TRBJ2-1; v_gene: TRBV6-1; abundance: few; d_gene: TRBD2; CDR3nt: TGTGCCAGCAATGACTTTAGCGGGGCTTCCTACAATGAGCAGTTCTTC; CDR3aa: CASNDFSGASYNEQFF
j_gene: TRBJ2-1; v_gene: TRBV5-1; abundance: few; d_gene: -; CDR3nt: TGCGCCAGCAGCTTGGGGCCAGGCGGCTACAATGAGCAGTTCTTC; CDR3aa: CASSLGPGGYNEQFF
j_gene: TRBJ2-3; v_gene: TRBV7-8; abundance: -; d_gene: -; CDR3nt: TGTGCCAGCAGCCATCGGCGTAGTAGCGGACCCACAGATACGCAGTATTTT; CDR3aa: CASSHRRSSGPTDTQYF
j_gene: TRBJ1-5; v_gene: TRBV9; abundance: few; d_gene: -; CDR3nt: TGTGCCAGCAGCGGGGATAATAGCAATCAGCCCCAGCATTTT; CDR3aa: CASSGDNSNQPQHF
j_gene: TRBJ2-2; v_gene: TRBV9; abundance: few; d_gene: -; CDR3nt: TGTGCCAGCAGCCCCAGACCTTCCCGTAACACCGGGGAGCTGTTTTTT; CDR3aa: CASSPRPSRNTGELFF
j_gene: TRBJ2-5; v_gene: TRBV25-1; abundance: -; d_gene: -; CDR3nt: TGTGCCAGCGGCCGGGACAGCTCTCGGGAGCAGTACTTC; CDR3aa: CASGRDSSREQYF
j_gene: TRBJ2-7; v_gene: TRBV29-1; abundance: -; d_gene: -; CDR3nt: TGCAGCGTCTGGGACGGGGGAAGCTACGAGCAGTACTTC; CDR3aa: CSVWDGGSYEQYF
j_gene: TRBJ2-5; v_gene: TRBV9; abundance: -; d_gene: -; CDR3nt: TGTGCCAGCAGCCATGGGTTAGGCGGAGAGACCCAGTACTTC; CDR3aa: CASSHGLGGETQYF
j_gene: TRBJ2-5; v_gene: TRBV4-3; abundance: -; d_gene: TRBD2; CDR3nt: TGCGCCAGCAGCCAAAACCTCGCTAGCGGGGGGCTACGTCAAGAGACCCAGTACTTC; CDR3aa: CASSQNLASGGLRQETQYF
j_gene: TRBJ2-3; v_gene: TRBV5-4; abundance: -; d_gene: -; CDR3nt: TGTGCCAGCAGCCCAGGTGCATCAGATACGCAGTATTTT; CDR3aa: CASSPGASDTQYF
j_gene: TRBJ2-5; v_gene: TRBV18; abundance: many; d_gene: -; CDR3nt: TGTGCCAGCTCACCACCAGGAGGGGAGACCCAGTACTTC; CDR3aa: CASSPPGGETQYF
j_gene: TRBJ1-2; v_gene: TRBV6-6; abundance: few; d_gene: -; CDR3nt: TGTGCCAGCAGTTACGATGGGGGCTATGGCTACACCTTC; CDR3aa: CASSYDGGYGYTF
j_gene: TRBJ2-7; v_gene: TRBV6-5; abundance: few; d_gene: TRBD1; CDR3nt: TGTGCCAGCAGTCCCCTCGGGCAGGGGGCTGGCGAGCAGTACTTC; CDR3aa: CASSPLGQGAGEQYF
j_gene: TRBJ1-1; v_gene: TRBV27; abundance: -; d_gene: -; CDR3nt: TGTGCCAGCAGTCGGTGGAACACTGAAGCTTTCTTT; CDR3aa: CASSRWNTEAFF
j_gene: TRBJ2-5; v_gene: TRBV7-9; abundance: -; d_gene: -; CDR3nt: TGTGTCTGGATGCACCGGGAGACCCAGTACTTC; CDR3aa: CVWMHRETQYF
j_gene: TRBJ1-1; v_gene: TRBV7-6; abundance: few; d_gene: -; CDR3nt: TGTGCCAGCAGCTTACGCCAATACAACACTGAAGCTTTCTTT; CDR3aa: CASSLRQYNTEAFF
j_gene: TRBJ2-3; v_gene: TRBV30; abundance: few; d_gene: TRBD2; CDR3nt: TGTGCCTGGAGCGTCGGACTAGCGGGGGAGACAGATACGCAGTATTTT; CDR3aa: CAWSVGLAGETDTQYF
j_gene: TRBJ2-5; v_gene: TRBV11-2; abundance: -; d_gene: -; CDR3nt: TGTGCCAGCAGCTTAGGCACCCTGGGAGAGACCCAGTACTTC; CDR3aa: CASSLGTLGETQYF
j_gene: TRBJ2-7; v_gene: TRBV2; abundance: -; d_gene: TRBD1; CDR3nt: TGTGCCAGCAACCGCAGGGGGGAGCAGTACTTC; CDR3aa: CASNRRGEQYF
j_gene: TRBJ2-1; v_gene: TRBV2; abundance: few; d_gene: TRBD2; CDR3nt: TGTGCCAGCGTCCGGGACTACTCCTACAATGAGCAGTTCTTC; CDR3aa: CASVRDYSYNEQFF
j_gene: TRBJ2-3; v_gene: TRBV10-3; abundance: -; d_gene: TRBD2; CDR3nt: TGTGCCATCAGTTCTACGGGGGAAGGGCGGGGGACAGATACGCAGTATTTT; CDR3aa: CAISSTGEGRGTDTQYF
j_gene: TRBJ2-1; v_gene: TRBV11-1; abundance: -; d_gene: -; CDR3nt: TGTGCCAGCAGTCTCAGGGATCCTTCCTACAATGAGCAGTTCTTC; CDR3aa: CASSLRDPSYNEQFF
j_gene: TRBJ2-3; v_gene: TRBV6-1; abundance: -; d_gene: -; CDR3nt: TGTGCCAGCAGTCCCCCAATACAGATGACAGATACGCAGTATTTT; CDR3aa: CASSPPIQMTDTQYF
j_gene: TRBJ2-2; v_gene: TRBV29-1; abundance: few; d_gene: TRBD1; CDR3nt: TGCAGCGCCAACCGGGACAGAAACACCGGGGAGCTGTTTTTT; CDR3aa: CSANRDRNTGELFF
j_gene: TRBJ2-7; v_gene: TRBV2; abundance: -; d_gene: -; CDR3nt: TGTGCCAGCAGCCCGTCCTACGAGCAGTACTTC; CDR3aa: CASSPSYEQYF
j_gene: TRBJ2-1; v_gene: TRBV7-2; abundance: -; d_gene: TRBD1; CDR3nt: TGTGCCAGCAGCCTTACAGGGGATGAGCAGTTCTTC; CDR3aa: CASSLTGDEQFF
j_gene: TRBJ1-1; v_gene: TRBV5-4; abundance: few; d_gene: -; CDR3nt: TGTGCCAGCAGCTTGGGAGGGGCGCAAAGGGACACTGAAGCTTTCTTT; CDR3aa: CASSLGGAQRDTEAFF
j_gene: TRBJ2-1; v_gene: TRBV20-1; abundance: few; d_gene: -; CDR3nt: TGCAGTGCTAGACCCGCCAGTGAGCAGTTCTTC; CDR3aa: CSARPASEQFF
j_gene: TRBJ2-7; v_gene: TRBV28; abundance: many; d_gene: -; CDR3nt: TGTGCCAGCAGTTCAGGGGGGACTAGTTTCGTCGAGCAGTACTTC; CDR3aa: CASSSGGTSFVEQYF
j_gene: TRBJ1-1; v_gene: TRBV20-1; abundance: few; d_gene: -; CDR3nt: TGCAGTGCTAGACACGACAGTGAAGCTTTCTTT; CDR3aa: CSARHDSEAFF